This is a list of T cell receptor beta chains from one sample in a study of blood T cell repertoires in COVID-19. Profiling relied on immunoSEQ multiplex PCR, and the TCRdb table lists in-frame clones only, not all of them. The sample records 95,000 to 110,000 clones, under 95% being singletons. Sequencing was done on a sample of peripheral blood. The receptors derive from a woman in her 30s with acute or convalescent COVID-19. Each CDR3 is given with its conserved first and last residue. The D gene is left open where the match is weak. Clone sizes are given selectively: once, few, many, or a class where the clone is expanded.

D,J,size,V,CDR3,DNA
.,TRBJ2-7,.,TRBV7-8,CASSSSFGQYF,TGTGCCAGCAGCTCGAGTTTCGGGCAGTACTTC
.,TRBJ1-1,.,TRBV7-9,CASRTAGASTEAFF,TGTGCCAGCAGAACCGCAGGGGCCAGCACTGAAGCTTTCTTT
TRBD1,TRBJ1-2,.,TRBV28,CASSSYTGVHGYTF,TGTGCCAGCAGTTCCTATACAGGGGTACATGGCTACACCTTC
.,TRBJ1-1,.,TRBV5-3,CARSSGTKNTEAFF,TGTGCCAGAAGTTCCGGGACAAAGAACACTGAAGCTTTCTTT
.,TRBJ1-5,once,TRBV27,CASSFYGNQPQHF,TGTGCCAGCAGTTTTTACGGGAATCAGCCCCAGCATTTT
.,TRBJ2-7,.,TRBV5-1,CASSPVRDTYEQYF,TGCGCCAGCAGCCCAGTCCGGGACACCTACGAGCAGTACTTC
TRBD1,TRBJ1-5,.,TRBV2,CASSGDRGNQPQHF,TGTGCCAGCAGCGGGGACAGGGGCAATCAGCCCCAGCATTTT
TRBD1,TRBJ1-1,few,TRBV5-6,CASSFRYTGTGDRDTEAFF,TGTGCCAGCAGCTTCCGCTATACCGGGACAGGGGACAGGGACACTGAAGCTTTCTTT
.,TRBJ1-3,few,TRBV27,CASGAGPSGNTIYF,TGTGCCAGCGGGGCGGGGCCCTCTGGAAACACCATATATTTT
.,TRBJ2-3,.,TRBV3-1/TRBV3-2,CASSPWATPGTDTQYF,TGTGCCAGCAGCCCCTGGGCTACCCCAGGGACAGATACGCAGTATTTT